Listed below are T cell receptor beta chains from one sample, sequenced in a study of neurological immune-mediated disorders. TCRdb reprocessed the 5' RACE reads via MiXCR and lists one record per CDR3 protein. The sample consists of some 20,000 distinct CDR3 sequences, 7.5% of them appearing once. The sequenced sample consisted of CD8+ T cells from blood. The receptors were gathered from a woman aged 25 to 39 with HTLV-1-associated myelopathy (HAM/TSP). CDR3s include the opening cysteine and the closing phenylalanine or tryptophan. D genes are given only for firm matches. Expanded clones get a size class; other rows say once, few or many, or leave the size out.

>TRBV11-3|TRBJ2-6|.|.
CASRRRGANVLTF
TGTGCCAGCCGGAGGAGGGGGGCCAACGTCCTGACTTTC
>TRBV2|TRBJ2-7|many|TRBD1
CASSNDRGTYEQYF
TGTGCCAGCAGTAACGACAGGGGGACCTACGAGCAGTACTTC
>TRBV27|TRBJ2-7|many|TRBD1
CASSQDRGTYEQYF
TGTGCCAGCAGTCAGGACAGGGGAACCTACGAGCAGTACTTC
>TRBV5-1|TRBJ2-1|medium-sized|TRBD1
CASHLGQGALEQFF
TGCGCCAGCCATCTGGGACAGGGGGCTCTTGAGCAGTTCTTC
>TRBV29-1|TRBJ2-1|many|.
CSASSGRYNEQFF
TGCAGCGCCTCATCGGGCAGGTACAATGAGCAGTTCTTC
>TRBV7-9|TRBJ1-1|many|.
CASSSLGGHQNTEAFF
TGTGCCAGCAGCTCACTTGGGGGACACCAGAACACTGAAGCTTTCTTT
>TRBV6-5|TRBJ2-5|many|.
CASSYGAQETQYF
TGTGCCAGCAGTTACGGCGCCCAAGAGACCCAGTACTTC
>TRBV29-1|TRBJ1-2|many|.
CSVREGYYGYTF
TGCAGCGTTCGCGAGGGGTACTATGGCTACACCTTC
>TRBV20-1|TRBJ1-1|.|.
CSADDSQNTEAFF
TGCAGTGCGGACGACAGTCAGAACACTGAAGCTTTCTTT
>TRBV9|TRBJ2-7|many|TRBD1
CASSVAGAGQGAYEQYF
TGTGCCAGCAGCGTAGCTGGGGCGGGACAGGGTGCTTACGAGCAGTACTTC
>TRBV24-1|TRBJ2-1|many|.
CATSDRGGGSYNEQFF
TGTGCCACCAGTGATCGGGGAGGGGGCTCCTACAATGAGCAGTTCTTC
>TRBV4-1|TRBJ1-4|many|.
CASSQWGLGEKLFF
TGCGCCAGCAGCCAATGGGGGTTGGGTGAAAAACTGTTTTTT
>TRBV5-6|TRBJ2-7|many|.
CASSLVEDYEQYF
TGTGCCAGCAGCTTGGTGGAGGATTACGAGCAGTACTTC
>TRBV20-1|TRBJ1-2|many|.
CSAREGGYTF
TGCAGTGCTAGGGAGGGTGGCTACACCTTC
>TRBV5-1|TRBJ2-2|many|TRBD1
CASSWTGTGETGELFF
TGCGCCAGCAGCTGGACCGGGACAGGGGAAACCGGGGAGCTGTTTTTT
>TRBV7-9|TRBJ2-7|many|.
CASSLTGSLGDEQYF
TGTGCCAGCAGCTTAACGGGTTCCCTGGGGGACGAGCAGTACTTC
>TRBV13|TRBJ1-1|few|TRBD1
CASSSRDRGHKEAFF
TGTGCCAGCAGCAGCCGGGACAGGGGTCATAAAGAAGCTTTCTTT
>TRBV6-1|TRBJ1-2|many|TRBD1
CASSEETGGMSSYTF
TGTGCCAGCAGTGAAGAGACAGGGGGGATGAGTAGCTACACCTTC
>TRBV20-1|TRBJ1-1|.|.
CSALWQEAFF
TGCAGTGCCCTCTGGCAGGAAGCTTTCTTT
>TRBV4-1|TRBJ1-1|many|.
CASTQDVMYTEAFF
TGCGCCAGCACCCAAGACGTCATGTACACTGAAGCTTTCTTT
>TRBV6-1|TRBJ2-3|.|.
CASSELSRTDTQYF
TGTGCCAGCAGTGAATTGTCCCGAACAGATACGCAGTATTTT
>TRBV27|TRBJ1-3|many|.
CASSPRDNANTIYF
TGTGCCAGCAGTCCCCGGGACAATGCGAACACCATATATTTT
>TRBV7-6|TRBJ1-3|few|.
CASSLTAGSQNTIYF
TGTGCCAGCAGCTTAACTGCGGGCAGTCAAAACACCATATATTTT
>TRBV20-1|TRBJ1-1|many|.
CSADTYTEAFF
TGCAGTGCTGATACTTACACTGAAGCTTTCTTT
>TRBV19|TRBJ2-1|many|TRBD1
CASSLQGGNEQFF
TGTGCCAGTAGTCTACAGGGGGGAAATGAGCAGTTCTTC
>TRBV25-1|TRBJ2-5|many|.
CASSEYPGGNQETQYF
TGTGCCAGCAGTGAATATCCCGGCGGGAACCAAGAGACCCAGTACTTC